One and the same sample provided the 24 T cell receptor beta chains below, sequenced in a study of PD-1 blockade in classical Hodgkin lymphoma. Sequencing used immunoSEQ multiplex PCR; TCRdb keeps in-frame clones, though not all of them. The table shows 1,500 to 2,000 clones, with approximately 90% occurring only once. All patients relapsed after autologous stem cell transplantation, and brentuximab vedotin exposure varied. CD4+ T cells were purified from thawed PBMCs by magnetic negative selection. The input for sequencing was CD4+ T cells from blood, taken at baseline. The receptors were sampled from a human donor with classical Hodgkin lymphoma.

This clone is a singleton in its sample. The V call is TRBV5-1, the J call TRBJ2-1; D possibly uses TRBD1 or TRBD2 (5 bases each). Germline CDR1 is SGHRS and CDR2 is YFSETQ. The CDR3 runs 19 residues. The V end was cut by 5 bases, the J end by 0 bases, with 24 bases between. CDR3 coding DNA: TGCGCCAGCAGTGCCGAGGGGCTTGGTTACCTTAACTCCTACAATGAGCAGTTCTTC. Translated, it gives CASSAEGLGYLNSYNEQFF.

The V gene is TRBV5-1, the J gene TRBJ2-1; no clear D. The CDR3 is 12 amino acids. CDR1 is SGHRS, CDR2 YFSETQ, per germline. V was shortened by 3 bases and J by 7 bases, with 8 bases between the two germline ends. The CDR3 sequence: CASSSTLNEQFF. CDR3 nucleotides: TGCGCCAGCAGCTCCACACTGAATGAGCAGTTCTTC.

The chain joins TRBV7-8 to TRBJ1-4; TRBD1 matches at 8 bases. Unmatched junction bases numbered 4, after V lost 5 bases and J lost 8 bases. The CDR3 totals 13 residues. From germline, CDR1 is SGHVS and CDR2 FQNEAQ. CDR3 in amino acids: CASSRGTGEKLFF. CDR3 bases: TGTGCCAGCAGCCGTGGGACAGGCGAAAAACTGTTTTTT.

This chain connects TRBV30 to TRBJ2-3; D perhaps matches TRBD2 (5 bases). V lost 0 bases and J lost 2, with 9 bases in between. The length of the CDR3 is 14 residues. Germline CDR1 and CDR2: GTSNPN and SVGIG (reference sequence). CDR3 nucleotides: TGTGCCTGGAGTGTAGGGCTAGCCACAGATACGCAGTATTTT. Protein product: CAWSVGLATDTQYF.

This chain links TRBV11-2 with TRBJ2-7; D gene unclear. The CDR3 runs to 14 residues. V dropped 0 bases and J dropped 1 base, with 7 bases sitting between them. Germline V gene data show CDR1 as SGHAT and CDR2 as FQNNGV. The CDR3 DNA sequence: TGTGCCAGCAGCTTAGAGATAGGGTCCTACGAGCAGTACTTC. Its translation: CASSLEIGSYEQYF.

The CDR3 coding sequence is TGTGCCAGTAGTATGACAGGGACGGAAGAGACCCAGTACTTC. This encodes CASSMTGTEETQYF. The chain uses TRBV19 and TRBJ2-5, with TRBD1 matching 7 bases. CDR1 and CDR2 (germline): LNHDA, SQIVND (reference sequence). V lost 3 bases and J lost 3; bases outside the gene matches: 4. The CDR3 covers 14 residues.

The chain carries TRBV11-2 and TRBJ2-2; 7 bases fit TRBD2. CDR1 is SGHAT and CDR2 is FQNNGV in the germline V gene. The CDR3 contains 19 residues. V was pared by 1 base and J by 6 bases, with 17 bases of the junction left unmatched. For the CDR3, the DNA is TGTGCCAGCAGCTTAGGATTAAGAAGGGATCGCGGGGGAGCCGGGGAGCTGTTTTTT. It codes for CASSLGLRRDRGGAGELFF.

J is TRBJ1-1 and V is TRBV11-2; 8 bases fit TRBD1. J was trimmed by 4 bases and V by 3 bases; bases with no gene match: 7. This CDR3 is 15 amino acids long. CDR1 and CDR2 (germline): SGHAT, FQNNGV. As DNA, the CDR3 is TGTGCCAGCAGCTTGTTCCAGGGGGCGCGCACTGAAGCTTTCTTT. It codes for CASSLFQGARTEAFF.

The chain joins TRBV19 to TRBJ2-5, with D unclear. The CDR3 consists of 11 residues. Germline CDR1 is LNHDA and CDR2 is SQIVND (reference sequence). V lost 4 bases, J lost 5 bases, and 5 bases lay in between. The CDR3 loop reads CASSNGETQYF. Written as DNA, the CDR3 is TGTGCCAGTAGTAACGGGGAGACCCAGTACTTC. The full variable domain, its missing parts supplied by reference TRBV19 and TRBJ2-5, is DGGITQSPKYLFRKEGQNVTLSCEQNLNHDAMYWYRQDPGQGLRLIYYSQIVNDFQKGDIAEGYSVSREKKESFPLTVTSAQKNPTAFYLCASSNGETQYFGPGTRLLVL.

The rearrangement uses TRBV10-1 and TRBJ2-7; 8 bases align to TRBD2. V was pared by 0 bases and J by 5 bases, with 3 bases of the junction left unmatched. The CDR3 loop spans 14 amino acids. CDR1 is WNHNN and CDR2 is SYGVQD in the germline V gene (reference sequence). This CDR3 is CASSESGGRNEQYF. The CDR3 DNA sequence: TGCGCCAGCAGTGAGTCGGGCGGGAGGAACGAGCAGTACTTC.

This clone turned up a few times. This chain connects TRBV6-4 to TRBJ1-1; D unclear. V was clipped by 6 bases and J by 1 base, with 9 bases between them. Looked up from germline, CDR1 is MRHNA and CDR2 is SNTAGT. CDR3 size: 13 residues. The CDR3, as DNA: TGTGCCAGCAGCCCGGAGGAGAACACTGAAGCTTTCTTT. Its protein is CASSPEENTEAFF.

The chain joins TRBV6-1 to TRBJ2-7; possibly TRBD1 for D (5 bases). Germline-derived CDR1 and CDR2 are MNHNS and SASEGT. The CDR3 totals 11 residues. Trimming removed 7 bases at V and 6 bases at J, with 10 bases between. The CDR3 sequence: CASTGMREQYF. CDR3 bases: TGTGCCAGCACAGGGATGCGCGAGCAGTACTTC.

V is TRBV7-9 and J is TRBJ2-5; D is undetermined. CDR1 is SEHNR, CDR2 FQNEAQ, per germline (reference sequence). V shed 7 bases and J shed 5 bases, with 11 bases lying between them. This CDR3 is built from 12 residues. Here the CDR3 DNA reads TGTGCCAGCACCCCAAGCACGGAGACCCAGTACTTC. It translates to CASTPSTETQYF.

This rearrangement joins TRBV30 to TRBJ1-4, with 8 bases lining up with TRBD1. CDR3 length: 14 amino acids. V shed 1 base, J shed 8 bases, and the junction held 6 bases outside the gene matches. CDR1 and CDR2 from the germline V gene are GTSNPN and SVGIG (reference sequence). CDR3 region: CAWSEDREKEKLFF. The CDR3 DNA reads TGTGCCTGGAGTGAGGACAGGGAGAAGGAAAAACTGTTTTTT.

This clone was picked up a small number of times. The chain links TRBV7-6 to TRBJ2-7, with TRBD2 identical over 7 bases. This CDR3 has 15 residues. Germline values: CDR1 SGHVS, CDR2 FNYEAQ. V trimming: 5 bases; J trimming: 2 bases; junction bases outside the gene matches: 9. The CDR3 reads CASSPLGRLTYEQYF. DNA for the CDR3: TGTGCCAGCAGCCCCCTCGGGAGGTTGACCTACGAGCAGTACTTC.

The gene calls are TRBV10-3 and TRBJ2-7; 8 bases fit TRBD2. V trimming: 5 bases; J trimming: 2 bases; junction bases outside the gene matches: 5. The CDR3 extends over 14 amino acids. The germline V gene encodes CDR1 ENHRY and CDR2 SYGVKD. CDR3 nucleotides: TGTGCCATCAGTTGGGGACTAGAGACCTACGAGCAGTACTTC. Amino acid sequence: CAISWGLETYEQYF.

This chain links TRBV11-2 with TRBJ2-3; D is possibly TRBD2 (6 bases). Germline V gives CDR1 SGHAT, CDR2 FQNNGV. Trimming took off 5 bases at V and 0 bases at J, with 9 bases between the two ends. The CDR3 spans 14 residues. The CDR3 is CASSRTTSTDTQYF. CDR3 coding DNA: TGTGCCAGCAGCCGGACTACCAGCACAGATACGCAGTATTTT.

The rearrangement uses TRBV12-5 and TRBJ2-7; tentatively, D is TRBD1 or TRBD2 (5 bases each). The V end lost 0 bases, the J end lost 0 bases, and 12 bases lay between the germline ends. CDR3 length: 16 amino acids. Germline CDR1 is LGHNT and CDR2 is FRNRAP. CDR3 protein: CASGLVSGALSYEQYF. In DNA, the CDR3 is TGTGCTAGTGGTTTGGTCTCCGGGGCCCTCTCCTACGAGCAGTACTTC. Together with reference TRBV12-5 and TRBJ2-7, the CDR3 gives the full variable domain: DARVTQTPRHKVTEMGQEVTMRCQPILGHNTVFWYRQTMMQGLELLAYFRNRAPLDDSGMPKDRFSAEMPDATLATLKIQPSEPRDSAVYFCASGLVSGALSYEQYFGPGTRLTVT.

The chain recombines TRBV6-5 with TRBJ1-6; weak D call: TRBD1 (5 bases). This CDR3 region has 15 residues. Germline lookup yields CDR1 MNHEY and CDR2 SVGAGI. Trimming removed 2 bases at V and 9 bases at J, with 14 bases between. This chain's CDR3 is CASSYLGPRGSPLHF. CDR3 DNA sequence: TGTGCCAGCAGTTACCTGGGGCCTCGCGGTTCACCCCTCCACTTT.

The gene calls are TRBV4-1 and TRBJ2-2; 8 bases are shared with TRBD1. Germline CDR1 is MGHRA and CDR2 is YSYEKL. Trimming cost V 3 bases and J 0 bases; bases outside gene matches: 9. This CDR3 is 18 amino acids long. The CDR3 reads CASSHKPGQGPNTGELFF. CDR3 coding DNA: TGCGCCAGCAGCCATAAGCCCGGACAGGGACCGAACACCGGGGAGCTGTTTTTT.

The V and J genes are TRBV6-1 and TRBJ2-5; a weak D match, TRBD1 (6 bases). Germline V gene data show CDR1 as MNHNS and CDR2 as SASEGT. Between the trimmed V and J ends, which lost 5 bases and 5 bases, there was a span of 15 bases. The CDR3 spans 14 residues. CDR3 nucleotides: TGTGCCAGCAGTACCTCACAGGGCGGGGAGACCCAGTACTTC. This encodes CASSTSQGGETQYF.

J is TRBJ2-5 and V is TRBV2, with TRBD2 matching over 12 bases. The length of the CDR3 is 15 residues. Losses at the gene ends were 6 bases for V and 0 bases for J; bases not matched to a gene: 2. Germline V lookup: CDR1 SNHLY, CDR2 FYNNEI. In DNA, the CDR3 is TGTGCCAGCAGAGGGACTAGCGGGTACCAAGAGACCCAGTACTTC. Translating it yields CASRGTSGYQETQYF.

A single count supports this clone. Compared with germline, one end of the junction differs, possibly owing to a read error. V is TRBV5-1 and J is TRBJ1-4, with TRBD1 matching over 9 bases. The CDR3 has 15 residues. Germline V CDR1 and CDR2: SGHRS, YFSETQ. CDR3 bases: TGCGCCAACAGCTTGGAGGGGACAGGGAATGAAAAACTGTTTTTT. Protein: CANSLEGTGNEKLFF.

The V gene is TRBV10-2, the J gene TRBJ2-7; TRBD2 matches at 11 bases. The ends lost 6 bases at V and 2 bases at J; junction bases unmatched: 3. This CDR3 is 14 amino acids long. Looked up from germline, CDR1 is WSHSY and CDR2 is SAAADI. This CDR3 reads CASRTSGNPYEQYF. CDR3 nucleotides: TGCGCCAGCAGGACTAGCGGGAACCCCTACGAGCAGTACTTC.